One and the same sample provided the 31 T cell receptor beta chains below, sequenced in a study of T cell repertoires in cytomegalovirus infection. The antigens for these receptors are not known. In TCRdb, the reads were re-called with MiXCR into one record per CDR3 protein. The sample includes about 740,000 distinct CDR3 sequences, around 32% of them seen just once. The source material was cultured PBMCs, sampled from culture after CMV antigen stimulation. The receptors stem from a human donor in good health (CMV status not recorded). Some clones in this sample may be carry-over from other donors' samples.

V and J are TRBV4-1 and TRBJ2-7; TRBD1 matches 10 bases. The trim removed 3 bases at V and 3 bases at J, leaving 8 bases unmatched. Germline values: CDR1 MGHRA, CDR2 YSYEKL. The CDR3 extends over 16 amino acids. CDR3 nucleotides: TGCGCCAGCAGCCAGACAGGGGGCAAATCCATCTACGAGCAGTACTTC. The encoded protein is CASSQTGGKSIYEQYF.

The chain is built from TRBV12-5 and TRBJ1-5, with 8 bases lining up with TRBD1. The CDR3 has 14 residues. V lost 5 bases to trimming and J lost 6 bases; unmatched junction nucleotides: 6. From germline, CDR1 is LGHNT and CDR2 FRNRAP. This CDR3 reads CASGRTGGGQPQHF. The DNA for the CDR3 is TGTGCTAGTGGTCGAACAGGGGGAGGTCAGCCCCAGCATTTT. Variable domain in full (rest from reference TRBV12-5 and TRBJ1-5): DARVTQTPRHKVTEMGQEVTMRCQPILGHNTVFWYRQTMMQGLELLAYFRNRAPLDDSGMPKDRFSAEMPDATLATLKIQPSEPRDSAVYFCASGRTGGGQPQHFGDGTRLSIL.

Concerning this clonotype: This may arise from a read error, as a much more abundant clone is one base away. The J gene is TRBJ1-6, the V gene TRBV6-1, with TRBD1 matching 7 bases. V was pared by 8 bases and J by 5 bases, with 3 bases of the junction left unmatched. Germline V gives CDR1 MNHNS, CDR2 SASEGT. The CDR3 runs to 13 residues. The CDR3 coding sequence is TGTGCCAGCGGGACAGTGAATAATTCACCCCTCCACTTT. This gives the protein CASGTVNNSPLHF.

This CDR3 reads CASSPGLTLNTEAFF. DNA of the CDR3: TGCGCCAGCAGCCCAGGATTGACGTTGAACACTGAAGCTTTCTTT. The chain employs TRBV4-3 and TRBJ1-1; D not resolved. The CDR3 covers 15 residues. Trimming took 4 bases from V and 0 from J, leaving 12 bases between them. From germline, CDR1 is LGHNA and CDR2 YSLEER.

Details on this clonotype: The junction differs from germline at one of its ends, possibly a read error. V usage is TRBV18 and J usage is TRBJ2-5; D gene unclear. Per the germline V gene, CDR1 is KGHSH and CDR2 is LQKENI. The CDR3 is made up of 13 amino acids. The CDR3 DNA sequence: TGTGCCAGCTCGTCGGGCCCAGAGGAGATCCAGTACTTC. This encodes CASSSGPEEIQYF.

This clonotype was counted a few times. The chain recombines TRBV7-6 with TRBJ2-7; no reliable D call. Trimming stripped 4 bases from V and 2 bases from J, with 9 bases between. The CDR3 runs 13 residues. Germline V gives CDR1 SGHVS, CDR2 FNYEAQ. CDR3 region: CASSSDGAYEQYF. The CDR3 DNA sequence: TGTGCCAGCAGCTCTGATGGGGCCTACGAGCAGTACTTC.

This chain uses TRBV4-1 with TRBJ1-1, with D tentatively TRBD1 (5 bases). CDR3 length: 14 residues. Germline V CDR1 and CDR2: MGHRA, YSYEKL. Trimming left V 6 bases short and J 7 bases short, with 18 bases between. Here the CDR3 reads CASRQTGTSREAFF. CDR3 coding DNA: TGCGCCAGCAGACAAACTGGGACCTCCCGTGAAGCTTTCTTT.

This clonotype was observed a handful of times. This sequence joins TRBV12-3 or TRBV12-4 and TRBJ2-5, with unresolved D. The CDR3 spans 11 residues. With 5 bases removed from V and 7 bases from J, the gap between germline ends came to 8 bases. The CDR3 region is CASSQPPTQYF. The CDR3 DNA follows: TGTGCCAGCAGTCAACCCCCGACCCAGTACTTC.

CDR3 nucleotide sequence: TGTGCCAGCAGCTTAGTTTCTAGCGGGAGAAGCTACGAGCAGTACTTC. It encodes CASSLVSSGRSYEQYF. The chain carries TRBV7-2 and TRBJ2-7; 10 positions agree with TRBD2. The CDR3 has 16 amino acids. Losses at the gene ends were 1 base for V and 3 bases for J; bases not matched to a gene: 6. Germline CDR1 SGHTA, CDR2 FQGNSA. Combining the CDR3 with reference TRBV7-2 and TRBJ2-7 gives the whole variable domain GAGVSQSPSNKVTEKGKDVELRCDPISGHTALYWYRQSLGQGLEFLIYFQGNSAPDKSGLPSDRFSAERTGGSVSTLTIQRTQQEDSAVYLCASSLVSSGRSYEQYFGPGTRLTVT.

DNA for the CDR3: TGCAGTGCTAGGAGGTTGGGGGGACGGGACATAGGCGGCCAGCATTTT. This sequence encodes CSARRLGGRDIGGQHF. The V gene is TRBV20-1, the J gene TRBJ1-5, with a possible D match to TRBD1 (6 bases). Germline CDR1 and CDR2: DFQATT and SNEGSKA (reference sequence). The CDR3 consists of 16 residues. V dropped 3 bases and J dropped 12 bases, with 27 bases sitting between them.

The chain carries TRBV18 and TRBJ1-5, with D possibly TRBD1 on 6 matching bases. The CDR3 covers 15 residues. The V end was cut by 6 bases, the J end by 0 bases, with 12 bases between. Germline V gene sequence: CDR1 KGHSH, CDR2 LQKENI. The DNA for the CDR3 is TGTGCCAGCTCTCTTAACAGGGTTAGCAATCAGCCCCAGCATTTT. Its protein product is CASSLNRVSNQPQHF.

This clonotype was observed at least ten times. In DNA, the CDR3 is TGTGCCAGCAGCTTAGCGTACAGGGTAGAGGCAACTAATGAAAAACTGTTTTTT. Amino acids: CASSLAYRVEATNEKLFF. The rearrangement uses TRBV7-2 and TRBJ1-4; perhaps TRBD1 as D (6 bases). Trimming pared 0 bases from V and 0 bases from J, leaving 14 bases between. The germline V gene has CDR1 SGHTA and CDR2 FQGNSA. This CDR3 contains 18 residues.

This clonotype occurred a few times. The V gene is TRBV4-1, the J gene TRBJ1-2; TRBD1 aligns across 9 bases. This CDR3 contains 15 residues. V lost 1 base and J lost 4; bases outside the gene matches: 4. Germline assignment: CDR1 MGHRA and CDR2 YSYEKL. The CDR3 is CASSQGRTGAYGYTF. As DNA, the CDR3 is TGCGCCAGCAGCCAAGGTCGGACAGGGGCCTATGGCTACACCTTC.

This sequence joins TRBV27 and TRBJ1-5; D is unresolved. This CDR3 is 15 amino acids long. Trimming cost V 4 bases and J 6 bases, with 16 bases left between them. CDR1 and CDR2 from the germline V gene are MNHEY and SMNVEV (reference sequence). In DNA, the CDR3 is TGTGCCAGCAGTTCGTACCGGGAGAGGACTCAGCCCCAGCATTTT. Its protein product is CASSSYRERTQPQHF.

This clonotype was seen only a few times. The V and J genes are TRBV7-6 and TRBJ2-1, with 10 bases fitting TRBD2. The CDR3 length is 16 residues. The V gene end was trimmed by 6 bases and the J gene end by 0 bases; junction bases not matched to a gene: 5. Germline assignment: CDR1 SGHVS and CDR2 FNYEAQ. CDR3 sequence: CASRPLAGASYNEQFF. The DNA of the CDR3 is TGTGCCAGCAGACCCCTAGCGGGAGCCTCCTACAATGAGCAGTTCTTC.

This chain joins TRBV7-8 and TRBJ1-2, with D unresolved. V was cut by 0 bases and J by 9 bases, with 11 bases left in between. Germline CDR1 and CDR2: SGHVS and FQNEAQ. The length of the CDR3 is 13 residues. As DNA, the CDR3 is TGTGCCAGCAGCTTAGCGTGGGAGACGAGCTACACCTTC. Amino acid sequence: CASSLAWETSYTF.

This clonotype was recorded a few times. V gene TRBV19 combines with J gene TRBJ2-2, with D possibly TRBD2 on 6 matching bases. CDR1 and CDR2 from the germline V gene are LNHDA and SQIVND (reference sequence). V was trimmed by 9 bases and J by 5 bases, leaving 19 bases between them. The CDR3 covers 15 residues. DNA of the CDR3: TGTGCCAGCTATCTAACGGGTGCGGGGACCGGGGAGCTGTTTTTT. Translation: CASYLTGAGTGELFF.

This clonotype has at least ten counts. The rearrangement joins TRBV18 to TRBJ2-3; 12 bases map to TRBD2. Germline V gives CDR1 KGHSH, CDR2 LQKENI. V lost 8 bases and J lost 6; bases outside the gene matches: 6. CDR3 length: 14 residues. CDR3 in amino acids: CASSPLAGGDTQYF. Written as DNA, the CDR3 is TGTGCCAGCAGCCCCCTAGCGGGAGGGGATACGCAGTATTTT.

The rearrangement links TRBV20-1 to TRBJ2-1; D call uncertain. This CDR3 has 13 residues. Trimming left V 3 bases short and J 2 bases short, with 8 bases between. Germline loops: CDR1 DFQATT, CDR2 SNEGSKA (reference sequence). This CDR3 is CSARAYTYNEQFF. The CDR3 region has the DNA TGCAGTGCTAGGGCTTACACCTACAATGAGCAGTTCTTC.

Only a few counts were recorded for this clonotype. The CDR3 DNA follows: TGTGCCAGCAGCCCCAGGGCAGGGATTAATGAAAAACTGTTTTTT. Protein: CASSPRAGINEKLFF. This chain links TRBV7-2 with TRBJ1-4, with D perhaps TRBD1 (5 bases). This CDR3 comprises 15 residues. V was shortened by 5 bases and J by 4 bases, with 14 bases between the two germline ends. Germline V lookup: CDR1 SGHTA, CDR2 FQGNSA.

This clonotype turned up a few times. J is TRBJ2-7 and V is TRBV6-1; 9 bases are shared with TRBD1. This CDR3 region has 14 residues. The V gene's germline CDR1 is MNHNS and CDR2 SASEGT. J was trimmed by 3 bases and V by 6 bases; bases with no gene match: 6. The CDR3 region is CASRPGQGLYEQYF. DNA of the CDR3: TGTGCCAGCAGGCCGGGACAGGGTCTCTACGAGCAGTACTTC.

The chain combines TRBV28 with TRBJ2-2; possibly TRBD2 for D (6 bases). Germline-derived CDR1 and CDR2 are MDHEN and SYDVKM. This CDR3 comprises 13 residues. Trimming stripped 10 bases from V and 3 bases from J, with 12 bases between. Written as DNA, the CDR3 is TGTGCCATCCGGGACTCCTACACCGGGGAGCTGTTTTTT. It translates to CAIRDSYTGELFF.

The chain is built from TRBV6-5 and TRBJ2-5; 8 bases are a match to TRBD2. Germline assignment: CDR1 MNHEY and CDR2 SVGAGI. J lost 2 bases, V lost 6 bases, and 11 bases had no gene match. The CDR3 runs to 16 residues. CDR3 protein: CASSNHHSGGQETQYF. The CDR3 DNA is TGTGCCAGCAGCAATCACCACAGCGGGGGACAAGAGACCCAGTACTTC.

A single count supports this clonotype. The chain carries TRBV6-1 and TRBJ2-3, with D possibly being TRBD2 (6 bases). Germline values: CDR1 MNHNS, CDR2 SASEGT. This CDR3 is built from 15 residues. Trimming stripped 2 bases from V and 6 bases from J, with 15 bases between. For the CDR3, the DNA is TGTGCCAGCAGTGAAAGTGGGGCAGGGAGGGATACGCAGTATTTT. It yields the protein CASSESGAGRDTQYF.

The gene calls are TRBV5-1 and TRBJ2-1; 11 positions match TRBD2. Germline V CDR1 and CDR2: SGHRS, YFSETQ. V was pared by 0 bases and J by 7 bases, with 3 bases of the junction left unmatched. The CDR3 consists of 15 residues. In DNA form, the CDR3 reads TGCGCCAGCAGCTTGGTGTCTAGCGGGAGGAATGAGCAGTTCTTC. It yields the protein CASSLVSSGRNEQFF.

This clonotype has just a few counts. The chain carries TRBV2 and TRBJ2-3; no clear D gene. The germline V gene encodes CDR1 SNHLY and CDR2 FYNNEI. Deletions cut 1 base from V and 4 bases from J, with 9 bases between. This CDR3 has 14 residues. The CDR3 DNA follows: TGTGCCAGCAGTGAAGTCAGTTACGCAGATACGCAGTATTTT. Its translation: CASSEVSYADTQYF.

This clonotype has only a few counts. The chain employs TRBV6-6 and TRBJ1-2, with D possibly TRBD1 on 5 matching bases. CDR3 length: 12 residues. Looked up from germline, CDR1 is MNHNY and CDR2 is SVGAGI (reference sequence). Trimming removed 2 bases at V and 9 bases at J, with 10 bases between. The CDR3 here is CASSYQGESYTF. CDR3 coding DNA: TGTGCCAGCAGTTACCAGGGTGAGAGCTACACCTTC.

Here the CDR3 DNA reads TGTGCCAGCAGCGTGGACACGAATGAGCAGTTCTTC. Translation: CASSVDTNEQFF. The rearrangement uses TRBV7-2 and TRBJ2-1; D might be TRBD1 (5 bases). V was shortened by 5 bases and J by 7 bases, with 9 bases between the two germline ends. CDR1 is SGHTA, CDR2 FQGNSA, per germline. This CDR3 has 12 residues.

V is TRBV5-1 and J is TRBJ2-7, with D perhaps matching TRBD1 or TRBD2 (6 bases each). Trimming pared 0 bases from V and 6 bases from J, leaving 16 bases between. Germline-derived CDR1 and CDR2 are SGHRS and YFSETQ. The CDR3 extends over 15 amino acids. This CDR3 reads CASSLGPGARGEQYF. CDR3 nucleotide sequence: TGCGCCAGCAGCTTGGGACCGGGGGCGAGAGGCGAGCAGTACTTC.

The DNA of the CDR3 is TGCAGTGCTACCGGAGTTGATAGCCTCTACGAGCAGTACTTC. This codes for CSATGVDSLYEQYF. This chain connects TRBV20-1 to TRBJ2-7; D not certain. The V gene's germline CDR1 is DFQATT and CDR2 SNEGSKA (reference sequence). Trimming removed 4 bases from V and 3 bases from J, with 16 bases in between. The length of the CDR3 is 14 residues.

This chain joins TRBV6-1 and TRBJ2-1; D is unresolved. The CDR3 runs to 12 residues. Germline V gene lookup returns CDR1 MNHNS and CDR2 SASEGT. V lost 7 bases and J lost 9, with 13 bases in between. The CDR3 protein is CASTQVFSEQFF. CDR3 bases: TGTGCCAGCACGCAGGTTTTTAGTGAGCAGTTCTTC.